This T cell receptor (beta chain) was profiled in a study of blood T cells in healthy people across ages. Study findings and constraints: Donors of long life had a larger count of naive CD4+ cells and greater diversity than aged donors. Because sorting was not performed, PBMCs prevented conclusive naive versus antigen-experienced comparison. A roughly linear age-dependent decrease characterized TCR beta diversity per million T cells.

About 9.6 milliliters of peripheral blood were drawn from each donor into EDTA-treated tubes. On this clonotype itself: The antigen remains unidentified.

From germline, CDR1 is SGHRS and CDR2 YFSETQ. CDR3 length: 16 residues. Trimming took off 0 bases at V and 5 bases at J, with 14 bases between the two ends. It was with a sample-barcoded 5' primer and a J-beta primer mix that a second PCR of roughly 6 to 12 cycles was run. TCRdb re-analysed the 5' RACE reads in MiXCR, keeping a single row per CDR3 protein. The repertoire consists of 1.8 million or so distinct CDR3 sequences, with approximately 40% occurring once and the leading ten covering roughly 24%. The sequenced sample was blood. The chain links TRBV5-1 to TRBJ1-4, with D possibly being TRBD1 (6 bases). This TCR was sampled from a human donor in good health. The CDR3 coding sequence is TGCGCCAGCAGCTTGGGAGGACAGCACTTCAATGAAAAACTGTTTTTT. Amino acid sequence: CASSLGGQHFNEKLFF.